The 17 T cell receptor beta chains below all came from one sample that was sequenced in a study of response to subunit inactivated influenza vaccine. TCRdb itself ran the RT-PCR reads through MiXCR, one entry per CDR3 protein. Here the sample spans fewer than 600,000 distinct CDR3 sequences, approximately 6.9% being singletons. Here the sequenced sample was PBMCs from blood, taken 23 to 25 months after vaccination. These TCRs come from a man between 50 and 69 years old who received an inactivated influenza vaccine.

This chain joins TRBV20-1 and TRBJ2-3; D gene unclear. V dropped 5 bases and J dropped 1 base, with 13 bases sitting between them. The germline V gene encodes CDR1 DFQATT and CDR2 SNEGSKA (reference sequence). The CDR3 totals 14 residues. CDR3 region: CSAAVEFRTDTQYF. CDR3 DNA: TGCAGTGCTGCCGTGGAATTCCGCACAGATACGCAGTATTTT.

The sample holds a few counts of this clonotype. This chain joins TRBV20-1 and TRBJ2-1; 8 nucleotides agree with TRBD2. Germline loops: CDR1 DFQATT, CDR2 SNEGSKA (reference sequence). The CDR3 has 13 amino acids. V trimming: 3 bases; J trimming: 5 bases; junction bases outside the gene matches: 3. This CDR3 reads CSARRGENNEQFF. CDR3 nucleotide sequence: TGCAGTGCTAGGCGGGGGGAAAACAATGAGCAGTTCTTC.

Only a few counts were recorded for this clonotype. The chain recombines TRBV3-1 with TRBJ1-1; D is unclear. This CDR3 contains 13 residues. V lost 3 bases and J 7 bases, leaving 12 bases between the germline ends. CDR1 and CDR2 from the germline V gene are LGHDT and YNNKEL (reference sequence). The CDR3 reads CASSHKTLVEAFF. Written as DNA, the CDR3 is TGTGCCAGCAGCCACAAGACACTGGTTGAAGCTTTCTTT.

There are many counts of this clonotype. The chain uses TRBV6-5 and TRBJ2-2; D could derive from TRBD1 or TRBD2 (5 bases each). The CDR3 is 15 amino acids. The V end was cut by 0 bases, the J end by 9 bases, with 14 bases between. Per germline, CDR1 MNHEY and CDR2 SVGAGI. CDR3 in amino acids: CASSYSLGTDRELFF. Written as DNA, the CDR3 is TGTGCCAGCAGTTACTCGTTAGGGACGGACAGGGAGCTGTTTTTT.

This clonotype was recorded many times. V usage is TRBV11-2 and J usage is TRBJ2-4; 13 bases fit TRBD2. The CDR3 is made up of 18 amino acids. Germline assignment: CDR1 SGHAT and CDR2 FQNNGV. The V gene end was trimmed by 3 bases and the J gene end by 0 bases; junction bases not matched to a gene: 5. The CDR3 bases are TGTGCCAGCAGCTTTGGACTAGCGGGGGTAGGAGCCAAAAACATTCAGTACTTC. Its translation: CASSFGLAGVGAKNIQYF.

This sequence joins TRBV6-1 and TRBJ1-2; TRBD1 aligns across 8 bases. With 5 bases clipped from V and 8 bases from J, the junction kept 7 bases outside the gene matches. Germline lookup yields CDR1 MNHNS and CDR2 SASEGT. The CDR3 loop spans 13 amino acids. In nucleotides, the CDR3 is TGTGCCAGCAGTCGGGACAGGACTTTGGGCTACACCTTC. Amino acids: CASSRDRTLGYTF.

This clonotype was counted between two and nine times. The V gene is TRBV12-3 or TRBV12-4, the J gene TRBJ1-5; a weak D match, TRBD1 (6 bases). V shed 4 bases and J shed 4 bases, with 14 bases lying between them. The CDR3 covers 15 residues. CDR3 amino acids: CASSWGAGANQPQHF. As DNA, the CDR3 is TGTGCCAGCAGTTGGGGAGCAGGGGCAAATCAGCCCCAGCATTTT.

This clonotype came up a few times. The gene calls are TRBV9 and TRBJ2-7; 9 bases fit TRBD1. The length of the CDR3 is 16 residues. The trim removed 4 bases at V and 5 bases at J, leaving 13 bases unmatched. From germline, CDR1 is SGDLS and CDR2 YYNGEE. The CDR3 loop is CASSSNHRGRIDEQYF. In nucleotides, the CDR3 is TGTGCCAGCAGCTCCAACCACAGGGGGCGAATTGACGAGCAGTACTTC.

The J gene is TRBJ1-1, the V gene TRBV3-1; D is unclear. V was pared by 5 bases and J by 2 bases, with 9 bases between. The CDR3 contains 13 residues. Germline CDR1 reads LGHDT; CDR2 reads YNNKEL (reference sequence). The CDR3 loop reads CASSFYFNTEAFF. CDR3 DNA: TGTGCCAGCAGCTTCTACTTTAACACTGAAGCTTTCTTT.

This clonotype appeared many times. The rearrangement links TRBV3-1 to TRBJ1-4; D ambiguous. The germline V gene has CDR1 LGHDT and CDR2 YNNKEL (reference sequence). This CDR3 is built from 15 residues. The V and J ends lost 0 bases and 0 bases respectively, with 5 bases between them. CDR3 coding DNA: TGTGCCAGCAGCCAAGACGGAGCAACTAATGAAAAACTGTTTTTT. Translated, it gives CASSQDGATNEKLFF.

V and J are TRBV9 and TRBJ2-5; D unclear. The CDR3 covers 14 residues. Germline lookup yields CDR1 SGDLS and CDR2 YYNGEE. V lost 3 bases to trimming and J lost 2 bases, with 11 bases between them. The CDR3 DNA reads TGTGCCAGCAGCGCGCCGACACCTCAAGAGACCCAGTACTTC. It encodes CASSAPTPQETQYF.

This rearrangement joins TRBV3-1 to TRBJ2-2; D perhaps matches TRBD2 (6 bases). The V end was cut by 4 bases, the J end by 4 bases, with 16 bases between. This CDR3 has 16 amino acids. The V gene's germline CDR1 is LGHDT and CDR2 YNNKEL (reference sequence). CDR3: CASSPARGGATGELFF. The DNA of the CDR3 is TGTGCCAGCAGCCCTGCTCGAGGAGGGGCCACCGGGGAGCTGTTTTTT.

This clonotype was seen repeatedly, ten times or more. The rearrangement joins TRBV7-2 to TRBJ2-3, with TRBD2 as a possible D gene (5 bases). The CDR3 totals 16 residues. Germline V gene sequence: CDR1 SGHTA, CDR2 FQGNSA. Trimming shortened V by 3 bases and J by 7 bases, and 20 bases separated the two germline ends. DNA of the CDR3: TGTGCCAGCAGCTTGGGCGACCTACGAGGGCTAAATACGCAGTATTTT. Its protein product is CASSLGDLRGLNTQYF. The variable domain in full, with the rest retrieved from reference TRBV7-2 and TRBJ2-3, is GAGVSQSPSNKVTEKGKDVELRCDPISGHTALYWYRQSLGQGLEFLIYFQGNSAPDKSGLPSDRFSAERTGGSVSTLTIQRTQQEDSAVYLCASSLGDLRGLNTQYFGPGTRLTVL.

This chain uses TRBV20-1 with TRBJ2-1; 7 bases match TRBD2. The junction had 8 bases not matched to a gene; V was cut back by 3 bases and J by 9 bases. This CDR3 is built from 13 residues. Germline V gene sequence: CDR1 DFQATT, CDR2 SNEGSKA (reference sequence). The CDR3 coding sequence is TGCAGTGCTAGTCAGCTAGCGGAGCGTGAGCAGTTCTTC. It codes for CSASQLAEREQFF.

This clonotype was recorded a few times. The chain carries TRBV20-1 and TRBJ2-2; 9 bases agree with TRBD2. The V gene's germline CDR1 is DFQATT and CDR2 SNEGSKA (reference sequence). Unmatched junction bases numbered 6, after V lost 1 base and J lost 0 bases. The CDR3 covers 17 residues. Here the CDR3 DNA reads TGCAGTGCTAGAGGGGGCCTAGCGGGGCCGAACACCGGGGAGCTGTTTTTT. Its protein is CSARGGLAGPNTGELFF.

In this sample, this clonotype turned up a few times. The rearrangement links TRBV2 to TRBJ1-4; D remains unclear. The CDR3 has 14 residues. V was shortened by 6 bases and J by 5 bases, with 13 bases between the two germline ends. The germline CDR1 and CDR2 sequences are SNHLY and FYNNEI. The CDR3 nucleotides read TGTGCCAGCAGCCGCAGGAACAACAATGAAAAACTGTTTTTT. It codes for CASSRRNNNEKLFF.

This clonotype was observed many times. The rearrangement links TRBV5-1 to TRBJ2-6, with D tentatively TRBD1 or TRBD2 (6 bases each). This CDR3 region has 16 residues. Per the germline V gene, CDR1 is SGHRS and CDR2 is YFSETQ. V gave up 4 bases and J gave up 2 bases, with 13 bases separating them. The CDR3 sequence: CASSVGGSTGANVLTF. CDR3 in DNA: TGCGCCAGCAGCGTAGGGGGGTCGACTGGGGCCAACGTCCTGACTTTC. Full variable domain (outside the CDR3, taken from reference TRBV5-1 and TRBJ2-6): KAGVTQTPRYLIKTRGQQVTLSCSPISGHRSVSWYQQTPGQGLQFLFEYFSETQRNKGNFPGRFSGRQFSNSRSEMNVSTLELGDSALYLCASSVGGSTGANVLTFGAGSRLTVL.